Below, 31 T cell receptor beta chains from the same sample are listed, as sequenced in a study of cytomegalovirus exposure and HLA in healthy donors listed by TCRdb under 2017. Library preparation used the immunoSEQ multiplex PCR assay. For the multiplex PCR, a mixture combining 60 forward primers for TCR Vbeta segments and 13 reverse primers for TCR Jbeta segments was used. TCRdb provides this immuneACCESS table in a form limited to in-frame rearrangements. Some clones are lacking; in checked studies, under half of them reflect an unresolved V gene, and why the rest are absent is not known. The sample profile shows roughly 160,000 clones; 80% of them were found once. The ten largest clones capture approximately 1.3% of the sample. Sequencing was performed on PBMCs. Receptor source: a man between 25 and 39 years old in good health and CMV-seronegative.

V usage is TRBV7-9 and J usage is TRBJ2-2, with no clear D. V lost 6 bases and J 0 bases, leaving 11 bases between the germline ends. CDR1 is SEHNR, CDR2 FQNEAQ, per germline (reference sequence). This CDR3 has 15 amino acids. Here the CDR3 DNA reads TGTGCCAGCAGGCTAGTGAACTCGAACACCGGGGAGCTGTTTTTT. It codes for CASRLVNSNTGELFF.

The DNA for the CDR3 is TGTGCCAGTAGCCTGAGAGGACAGGGGGCGTCCCAAAACATTCAGTACTTC. Residues: CASSLRGQGASQNIQYF. The chain uses TRBV19 and TRBJ2-4, with 11 nucleotides matching TRBD1. The CDR3 contains 17 residues. With V trimmed by 6 bases and J by 5 bases, 12 bases remained unmatched. Germline V gives CDR1 LNHDA, CDR2 SQIVND (reference sequence). The full variable domain, its missing parts supplied by reference TRBV19 and TRBJ2-4, is DGGITQSPKYLFRKEGQNVTLSCEQNLNHDAMYWYRQDPGQGLRLIYYSQIVNDFQKGDIAEGYSVSREKKESFPLTVTSAQKNPTAFYLCASSLRGQGASQNIQYFGAGTRLSVL.

The CDR3 reads CASRQGAWQPQHF. CDR3 DNA sequence: TGTGCCAGTCGACAGGGGGCTTGGCAGCCCCAGCATTTT. This chain joins TRBV27 and TRBJ1-5, with 10 bases that match TRBD1. V lost 9 bases to trimming and J lost 7 bases; unmatched junction nucleotides: 6. This CDR3 region has 13 residues. Germline CDR1 reads MNHEY; CDR2 reads SMNVEV (reference sequence).

The chain combines TRBV7-2 with TRBJ2-5; the D gene is possibly TRBD2 (5 bases). Germline V gene lookup returns CDR1 SGHTA and CDR2 FQGNSA. V shed 5 bases and J shed 5 bases, with 12 bases lying between them. This CDR3 has 13 residues. CDR3 DNA: TGTGCCAGCAGCCCTCCGCGAGGGGAGACCCAGTACTTC. It specifies CASSPPRGETQYF.

The chain has TRBV5-8 and TRBJ1-2; no reliable D call. This CDR3 has 12 residues. Germline V gene sequence: CDR1 SGHTS, CDR2 YDEGEE. V shed 0 bases and J shed 8 bases, with 8 bases lying between them. DNA of the CDR3: TGTGCCAGCAGCTTGGTATCGAGGGGCTACACCTTC. Amino acid sequence: CASSLVSRGYTF. Based on the CDR3 plus reference TRBV5-8 and TRBJ1-2, the full variable domain is EAGVTQSPTHLIKTRGQQATLRCSPISGHTSVYWYQQALGLGLQFLLWYDEGEERNRGNFPPRFSGRQFPNYSSELNVNALELEDSALYLCASSLVSRGYTFGSGTRLTVV.

The chain has TRBV30 and TRBJ1-4; TRBD1 is a possible D gene (6 bases). The V and J ends lost 3 bases and 7 bases respectively, with 18 bases between them. The CDR3 contains 15 residues. Germline CDR1 GTSNPN, CDR2 SVGIG (reference sequence). In nucleotides, the CDR3 is TGTGCCTGGAGCGGACAGATCTTTGGGAGTGAAAAACTGTTTTTT. It translates to CAWSGQIFGSEKLFF.

The chain employs TRBV7-9 and TRBJ1-3; tentatively, D is TRBD1 (5 bases). From germline, CDR1 is SEHNR and CDR2 FQNEAQ (reference sequence). The CDR3 is 16 amino acids. The V end was cut by 5 bases, the J end by 1 base, with 15 bases between. The CDR3 nucleotides are TGTGCCAGCAGCCCAGCCGGGGGGTCTTCTGGAAACACCATATATTTT. It specifies CASSPAGGSSGNTIYF.

The gene calls are TRBV28 and TRBJ2-7; TRBD2 agrees at 10 bases. The CDR3 runs 16 residues. J gave up 3 bases and V 1 base, and 6 bases lay outside the gene matches. The germline CDR1 and CDR2 sequences are MDHEN and SYDVKM. The CDR3 is CASSLFASGSDYEQYF. The CDR3 nucleotides are TGTGCCAGCAGTTTATTTGCTAGCGGGAGCGACTACGAGCAGTACTTC.

This chain links TRBV6-6 with TRBJ2-1; 9 nucleotides line up with TRBD2. V trimming: 3 bases; J trimming: 6 bases; junction bases outside the gene matches: 9. CDR1 is MNHNY and CDR2 is SVGAGI in the germline V gene (reference sequence). The CDR3 length is 16 residues. The CDR3 here is CASSYHRGGAGNEQFF. The DNA of the CDR3 is TGTGCCAGCAGTTATCATCGCGGGGGGGCCGGCAATGAGCAGTTCTTC.

The V call is TRBV28, the J call TRBJ1-1; D might be TRBD1 (6 bases). CDR1 MDHEN and CDR2 SYDVKM come from the germline V gene. There are 12 residues in the CDR3. Trimming took off 5 bases at V and 6 bases at J, with 10 bases between the two ends. The CDR3 DNA is TGTGCCAGCAGTCAGGGGTCCCCTGAAGCTTTCTTT. Protein product: CASSQGSPEAFF.

Only a few counts were recorded for this clone. V gene TRBV6-1 combines with J gene TRBJ1-5, with 9 bases lining up with TRBD1. Germline-derived CDR1 and CDR2 are MNHNS and SASEGT. Unmatched junction bases numbered 12, after V lost 4 bases and J lost 8 bases. The CDR3 has 16 residues. This CDR3 is CASSADRGGPGEPQHF. The CDR3 DNA reads TGTGCCAGCAGTGCGGACAGGGGTGGGCCCGGCGAGCCCCAGCATTTT.

The rearrangement joins TRBV11-2 to TRBJ1-2, with 8 nucleotides matching TRBD1. The germline V gene encodes CDR1 SGHAT and CDR2 FQNNGV. After removal of 1 base from V and 8 bases from J, the junction contained 15 bases not matched to a gene. This CDR3 contains 17 residues. In DNA, the CDR3 is TGTGCCAGCAGCTTAGTGAGGGGGGGTCAGGGGGCCGGGGGCTACACCTTC. The encoded protein is CASSLVRGGQGAGGYTF.

Notes on this clone: Other DNA variants within this sample encode the same CDR3. V usage is TRBV30 and J usage is TRBJ1-6, with 8 bases matching TRBD1. This CDR3 has 17 amino acids. After removal of 0 bases from V and 7 bases from J, the junction contained 11 bases not matched to a gene. Looked up from germline, CDR1 is GTSNPN and CDR2 is SVGIG (reference sequence). The DNA of the CDR3 is TGTGCCTGGAGTGTATGGTGGCAGGGGGCCGGGAATTCACCCCTCCACTTT. Translated, it gives CAWSVWWQGAGNSPLHF.

This chain links TRBV6-5 with TRBJ1-1, with a tentative D call TRBD1 (6 bases). Trimming took off 2 bases at V and 8 bases at J, with 15 bases between the two ends. Germline CDR1 and CDR2: MNHEY and SVGAGI. This CDR3 region has 14 residues. The CDR3 is CASSYEGGQREAFF. The CDR3 coding sequence is TGTGCCAGCAGTTACGAGGGGGGGCAGCGAGAAGCTTTCTTT.

The chain has TRBV7-2 and TRBJ2-1, with TRBD1 matching over 9 bases. V trimming: 3 bases; J trimming: 6 bases; junction bases outside the gene matches: 6. This CDR3 has 15 residues. In germline, CDR1 is SGHTA, CDR2 FQGNSA. The CDR3 reads CASSFRQGGGNEQFF. CDR3 in DNA: TGTGCCAGCAGCTTTCGACAGGGGGGGGGCAATGAGCAGTTCTTC.

The CDR3 region has the DNA TGTGCCAGCTCACCGCAGGGGTATGAAGCTTTCTTT. Translating it yields CASSPQGYEAFF. V gene TRBV18 combines with J gene TRBJ1-1; tentative D call: TRBD1 (6 bases). V lost 3 bases, J lost 7 bases, and 9 bases lay in between. Per the germline V gene, CDR1 is KGHSH and CDR2 is LQKENI. The CDR3 consists of 12 residues.

V usage is TRBV4-1 and J usage is TRBJ1-2, with D maybe TRBD1 (6 bases). CDR3 size: 13 residues. Trimming cost V 1 base and J 10 bases, with 13 bases left between them. CDR1 is MGHRA, CDR2 YSYEKL, per germline. CDR3 DNA sequence: TGCGCCAGCAGCCAAGCCAGGGGATACGACTACACCTTC. Protein product: CASSQARGYDYTF.

The chain recombines TRBV19 with TRBJ1-5; 10 positions agree with TRBD1. With V trimmed by 5 bases and J by 3 bases, 7 bases remained unmatched. The germline V gene encodes CDR1 LNHDA and CDR2 SQIVND (reference sequence). The CDR3 has 16 residues. The CDR3 DNA reads TGTGCCAGTAGTCCGGGACAGGGGATAAACAATCAGCCCCAGCATTTT. This translates into CASSPGQGINNQPQHF.

The chain employs TRBV7-2 and TRBJ1-5; D gene unclear. The length of the CDR3 is 14 residues. Germline-derived CDR1 and CDR2 are SGHTA and FQGNSA. Between the trimmed V and J ends, which lost 1 base and 6 bases, there was a span of 10 bases. CDR3 nucleotides: TGTGCCAGCAGCTTAGGAGGGTCGGGTCAGCCCCAGCATTTT. Translated, it gives CASSLGGSGQPQHF.

The chain combines TRBV4-3 with TRBJ2-5, with 7 nucleotides matching TRBD1. The CDR3 length is 15 residues. The trim removed 1 base at V and 5 bases at J, leaving 7 bases unmatched. Germline V lookup: CDR1 LGHNA, CDR2 YSLEER. CDR3 sequence reads: CASSQGRQGGETQYF. CDR3 DNA: TGCGCCAGCAGCCAAGGAAGACAGGGTGGTGAGACCCAGTACTTC.

The table lists this clone with a count of one. The V gene is TRBV11-2, the J gene TRBJ1-5, with 10 bases matching TRBD1. V was clipped by 1 base and J by 4 bases; unmatched bases: 1. Germline V gene data show CDR1 as SGHAT and CDR2 as FQNNGV. The CDR3 consists of 15 residues. Here the CDR3 DNA reads TGTGCCAGCAGCTTAGGACAGGGGGCGAATCAGCCCCAGCATTTT. Residues: CASSLGQGANQPQHF.

The rearrangement links TRBV15 to TRBJ1-2; a weak D match, TRBD1 (6 bases). Trimming stripped 0 bases from V and 3 bases from J, with 20 bases between. The CDR3 length is 18 residues. Per the germline V gene, CDR1 is LNHNV and CDR2 is YYDKDF (reference sequence). The CDR3 reads CATSREAGGLNLYYGYTF. The CDR3 coding sequence is TGTGCCACCAGCAGAGAGGCGGGGGGCCTCAACCTATACTATGGCTACACCTTC.

The V and J genes are TRBV27 and TRBJ2-7; 9 bases align to TRBD1. The CDR3 is 16 residues long. V was clipped by 6 bases and J by 6 bases; unmatched bases: 15. The germline V gene encodes CDR1 MNHEY and CDR2 SMNVEV (reference sequence). The DNA for the CDR3 is TGTGCCAGCAGCCCGCGCGATCCGGGACAGGGCGGCGAGCAGTACTTC. Its translation is CASSPRDPGQGGEQYF.

The V call is TRBV18, the J call TRBJ2-5; a possible D gene is TRBD1 (5 bases). V was cut by 3 bases and J by 4 bases, with 12 bases left in between. The CDR3 has 14 residues. Germline loops: CDR1 KGHSH, CDR2 LQKENI. The CDR3 bases are TGTGCCAGCTCACCCCAGGGTACAGGAGAGACCCAGTACTTC. This encodes CASSPQGTGETQYF. The full variable domain, in which reference TRBV18 and TRBJ2-5 provide the parts outside the CDR3, is NAGVMQNPRHLVRRRGQEARLRCSPMKGHSHVYWYRQLPEEGLKFMVYLQKENIIDESGMPKERFSAEFPKEGPSILRIQQVVRGDSAAYFCASSPQGTGETQYFGPGTRLLVL.

This chain links TRBV11-2 with TRBJ2-7; 10 bases line up with TRBD2. The germline CDR1 and CDR2 sequences are SGHAT and FQNNGV. V lost 5 bases to trimming and J lost 3 bases; unmatched junction nucleotides: 10. The CDR3 has 16 amino acids. CDR3 amino acids: CASSPIQREGRYEQYF. CDR3 sequence (DNA): TGTGCCAGCAGCCCCATTCAGCGGGAGGGACGCTACGAGCAGTACTTC.

The chain has TRBV14 and TRBJ1-4; D unclear. CDR3 length: 15 residues. The germline V gene encodes CDR1 SGHDN and CDR2 FVKESK. V was trimmed by 1 base and J by 4 bases, leaving 10 bases between them. The CDR3 region has the DNA TGTGCCAGCAGCCAAGCATTGAGCTTTAATGAAAAACTGTTTTTT. Translating gives CASSQALSFNEKLFF.

The CDR3 reads CASSTPYEDQPQHF. The CDR3, as DNA: TGTGCCAGCAGTACCCCCTACGAGGATCAGCCCCAGCATTTT. This chain uses TRBV6-6 with TRBJ1-5, with D unclear. With 5 bases removed from V and 5 bases from J, the gap between germline ends came to 13 bases. There are 14 residues in the CDR3. The germline V gene has CDR1 MNHNY and CDR2 SVGAGI (reference sequence).

V gene TRBV27 combines with J gene TRBJ1-1; D gene ambiguous. The V end was cut by 1 base, the J end by 5 bases, with 20 bases between. The CDR3 covers 17 residues. Germline V gives CDR1 MNHEY, CDR2 SMNVEV (reference sequence). The CDR3 DNA follows: TGTGCCAGCAGTTTATGGCAGGCGCGGGATGTCGAAACTGAAGCTTTCTTT. This sequence encodes CASSLWQARDVETEAFF.

The rearrangement links TRBV9 to TRBJ2-3, with TRBD2 identical over 10 bases. Losses at the gene ends were 3 bases for V and 1 base for J; bases not matched to a gene: 2. CDR3 length: 15 residues. CDR1 is SGDLS and CDR2 is YYNGEE in the germline V gene. The CDR3 reads CASSATSGGTDTQYF. The CDR3, as DNA: TGTGCCAGCAGCGCAACTAGCGGGGGCACAGATACGCAGTATTTT.

The chain links TRBV5-1 to TRBJ2-7, with 8 bases aligning to TRBD1. This CDR3 has 15 residues. V dropped 6 bases and J dropped 3; count of bases not matched to a gene: 11. CDR1 SGHRS and CDR2 YFSETQ come from the germline V gene. This chain's CDR3 is CASTSRTGISYEQYF. CDR3 sequence (DNA): TGCGCCAGCACCTCCCGGACAGGGATAAGCTACGAGCAGTACTTC.

This rearrangement joins TRBV18 to TRBJ2-7; TRBD2 matches 12 bases. The V and J ends lost 6 bases and 2 bases, in that order; junction bases with no gene match: 5. Germline CDR1 KGHSH, CDR2 LQKENI. The CDR3 loop spans 15 amino acids. The CDR3 bases are TGTGCCAGCTCTCCCACTAGCGGGGGGACCTACGAGCAGTACTTC. Its protein is CASSPTSGGTYEQYF.